The present TCR beta chain was sequenced within a study of blood T cell repertoires in COVID-19. Study overall: Sites in the United States, Italy and Spain provided acute and convalescent COVID-19 samples.

Assay used: immunoSEQ multiplex PCR; TCRdb lists only in-frame clones, some missing. The sample has 100,000 to 120,000 clones, roughly 87% seen once. Sequences were obtained from peripheral blood. This TCR derives from a man between 45 and 60 years old with acute or convalescent COVID-19.

CDR3 region: CASSTDRDIEYEQYF. The CDR3 nucleotides read TGTGCCAGCAGTACAGACCGGGACATAGAATACGAGCAGTACTTC. V gene TRBV7-9 combines with J gene TRBJ2-7, with D possibly matching TRBD1 (6 bases). CDR1 and CDR2 (germline): SEHNR, FQNEAQ (reference sequence). Trimming removed 6 bases from V and 4 bases from J, with 19 bases in between. The CDR3 is 15 residues long. Full variable domain (outside the CDR3, taken from reference TRBV7-9 and TRBJ2-7): DTGVSQNPRHKITKRGQNVTFRCDPISEHNRLYWYRQTLGQGPEFLTYFQNEAQLEKSRLLSDRFSAERPKGSFSTLEIQRTEQGDSAMYLCASSTDRDIEYEQYFGPGTRLTVT.